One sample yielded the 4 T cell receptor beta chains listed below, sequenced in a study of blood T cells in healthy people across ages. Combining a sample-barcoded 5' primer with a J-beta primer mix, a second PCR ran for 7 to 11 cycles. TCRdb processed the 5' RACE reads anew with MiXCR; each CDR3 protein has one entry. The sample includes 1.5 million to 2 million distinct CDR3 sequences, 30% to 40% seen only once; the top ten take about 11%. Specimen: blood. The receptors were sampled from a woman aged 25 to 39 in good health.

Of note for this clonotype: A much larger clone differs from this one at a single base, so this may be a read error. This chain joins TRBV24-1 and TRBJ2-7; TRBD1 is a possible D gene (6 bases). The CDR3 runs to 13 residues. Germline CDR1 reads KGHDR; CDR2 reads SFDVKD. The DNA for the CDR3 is TGTGCCACCGGTGATACACAGGGATACGAGCAGTACTTC. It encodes CATGDTQGYEQYF.

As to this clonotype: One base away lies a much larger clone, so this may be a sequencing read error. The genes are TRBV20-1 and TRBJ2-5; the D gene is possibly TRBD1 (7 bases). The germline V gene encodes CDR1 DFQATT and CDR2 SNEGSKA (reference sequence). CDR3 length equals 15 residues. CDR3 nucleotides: TGCAGTACTAGAGAGAGGGGGCTAGCGTCGGGGACCCAGTACTTC. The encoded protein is CSTRERGLASGTQYF.

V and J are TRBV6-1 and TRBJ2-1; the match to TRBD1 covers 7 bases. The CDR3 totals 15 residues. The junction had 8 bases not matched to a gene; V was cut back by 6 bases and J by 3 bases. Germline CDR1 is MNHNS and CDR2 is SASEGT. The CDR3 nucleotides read TGTGCCAGCAGGAATCCGGGACAGAACTACAATGAGCAGTTCTTC. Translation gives CASRNPGQNYNEQFF.

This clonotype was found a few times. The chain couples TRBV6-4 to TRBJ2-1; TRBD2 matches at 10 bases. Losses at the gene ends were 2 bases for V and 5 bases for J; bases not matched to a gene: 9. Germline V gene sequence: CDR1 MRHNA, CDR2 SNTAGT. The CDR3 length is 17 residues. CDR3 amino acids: CASSDGTLAGDNNEQFF. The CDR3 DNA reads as TGTGCCAGCAGTGACGGAACGCTAGCGGGAGATAACAATGAGCAGTTCTTC.